This T cell receptor (beta chain) was observed in a study of blood T cells in healthy people across ages (dated by TCRdb to between 2015 and 2017). In terms of the full investigation: Template switching captured roughly one uniquely barcoded TCR beta cDNA molecule per two T cells in model experiments. To track age-related changes in TCR beta repertoire diversity, the study relied on deep sequencing normalized with unique cDNA molecular identifiers. The donors were split into four age groups: young (average around 15 years), middle-aged (around 40), aged (over 55) and long-lived (approximately 80). To avoid experimental bias, donors of different ages were randomly spread across the sequencing lanes. The study analyzed two additional independent replicas of 1 million unique cDNA reads from the same blood draw for two donors, one aged 18 to 29 and one aged 80 or older.

Comments on this clonotype: What antigen it recognizes has not been identified. No much larger clone is present one base from it, and per-base qualities are unavailable.

Library creation used 5' RACE. Sequencer: Illumina HiSeq 2500. The second PCR ran for about 7 to 11 cycles and used a J-beta primer mix along with a sample-barcoded 5' primer. A template-switch 5' adaptor carrying 12 random nucleotides introduced a unique molecular identifier onto each TCR beta cDNA molecule. Each sample yielded at least 3 million CDR3-containing paired-end reads. First-strand cDNA synthesis was performed from all RNA using the Mint cDNA synthesis kit, with priming by a TRBC-specific oligonucleotide. Following uracil-DNA glycosylase treatment, a first 18-cycle PCR with universal primers M1SS and BC2_uni_R was performed on all cDNA. The paper's data handling went like this. For normalization, 1 million high-quality reads, each with a distinct molecular identifier, were randomly selected from each sample. Instead of being binned into consensus sequences, reads that shared molecular identifiers were thrown out. MiTCR, with a Q25 quality threshold and the strictest error-elimination algorithm, was used for CDR3 identification, clonotype clustering and error correction. Lower-bound total TCR beta diversity was estimated with a nonparametric unseen species model using Euler transformation. TCRdb trimmed the raw reads at Q25, called clones with MiXCR and kept productive beta chains. For every CDR3 protein sequence, its rows merge into one entry that carries the most common genes and DNA. These V and J calls derive from TCRdb rather than the authors' analysis. In all, the sample holds 540,000 or so distinct CDR3 sequences, and 27% of those were seen once. The top ten hold approximately 17% of the sample.

Donors were a few dozen systemically healthy Caucasian individuals from Russia aged roughly 6 to 90 years. Each donor gave roughly 9.5 milliliters of peripheral blood, collected into EDTA-treated Vacutainer tubes. Ficoll-Paque density-gradient centrifugation was used to isolate PBMCs, with at least 6.5 million obtained per sample. Trizol reagent was used to extract total RNA from the PBMCs, yielding at least 6 micrograms per sample. The percentages of naive CD45RAhigh/CD27high T cells were determined by flow cytometry on a PBMC aliquot from every donor. The germline V gene yields SNHLY for CDR1 and FYNNEI for CDR2. Inclusive of the bounding cysteine and phenylalanine, the CDR3 is 13 residues long. The entry retains the CDR3 DNA only, 39 bases that are in frame from base 1. V gives up 7 bases and J gives up 0 bases, and the segment between their germline ends measures 4 bases. General findings and caveats noted by the study authors: Since profiling was done on bulk unsorted PBMCs, naive and antigen-experienced compartments could not be conclusively compared. Estimates of total diversity from one million sequenced T cells were regarded as lower bounds and underestimates. The percentage of naive T cells measured by flow cytometry correlated strongly with observed TCR beta diversity. As age increased, observed TCR beta diversity per million T cells dropped in a roughly linear way, and a significant reduction was already evident by age 40. The CMV infection status of donors was not known, potentially confounding age-related changes in expanded clonotypes. Compared with the aged group, the long-lived group had more naive CD4+ T cells, fewer expanded clones and increased TCR diversity, suggesting age selection.

The chain couples TRBV2 to TRBJ2-6; the D gene cannot be resolved reliably. The material sequenced was blood. This sequence originates from a woman aged 70-85 years in good health. This receptor carries the CDR3 CASNISGANVLTF. Read as DNA, the sequence is TGTGCCAGCAATATCTCTGGGGCCAACGTCCTGACTTTC.